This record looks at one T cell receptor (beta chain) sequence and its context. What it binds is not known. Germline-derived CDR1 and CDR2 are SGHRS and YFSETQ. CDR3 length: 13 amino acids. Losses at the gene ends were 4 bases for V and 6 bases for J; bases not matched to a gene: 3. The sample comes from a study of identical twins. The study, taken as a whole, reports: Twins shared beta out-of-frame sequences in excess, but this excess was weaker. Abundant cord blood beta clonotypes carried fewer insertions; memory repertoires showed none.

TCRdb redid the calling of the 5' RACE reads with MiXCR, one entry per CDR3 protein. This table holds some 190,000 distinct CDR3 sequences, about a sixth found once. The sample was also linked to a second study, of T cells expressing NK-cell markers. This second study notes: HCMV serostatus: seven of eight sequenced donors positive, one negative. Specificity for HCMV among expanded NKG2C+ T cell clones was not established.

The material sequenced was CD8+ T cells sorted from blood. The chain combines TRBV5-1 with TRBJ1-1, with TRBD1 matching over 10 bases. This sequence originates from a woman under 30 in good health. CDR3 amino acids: CASSGGTGAEAFF. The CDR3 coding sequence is TGCGCCAGCAGCGGCGGGACAGGGGCTGAAGCTTTCTTT.